This is a list of T cell receptor beta chains from one sample in a study of T cells in tumors after PD-1 blockade. TCRdb keeps only in-frame clones here, not all; method: immunoSEQ multiplex PCR. The table shows 54,000 or so clones, with around 80% occurring only once. The sample was PBMCs, taken before anti-PD-1 treatment. The receptors were gathered from a human donor with basal cell carcinoma. CDR3s include the opening cysteine and the closing phenylalanine or tryptophan. D genes are given only for firm matches. Size is stated for part of the rows, as once, few or many counts, or as a class when the clone is expanded.

J gene	clone size	V gene	D gene	CDR3 DNA	CDR3 protein
TRBJ1-5	.	TRBV2	.	TGTGCCAGCAGTATTATCCTGCTAGACAATCAGCCCCAGCATTTT	CASSIILLDNQPQHF
TRBJ2-1	.	TRBV7-9	.	TGTGCCAGCAGCTTGCCCCGGGGGGCCTCCTACAATGAGCAGTTCTTC	CASSLPRGASYNEQFF
TRBJ2-1	.	TRBV4-1	TRBD2	TGCGCCAGCAGCCAAGGCTTACTAGCGGGGGGACGCAATGAGCAGTTCTTC	CASSQGLLAGGRNEQFF
TRBJ2-3	.	TRBV19	TRBD1	TGTGCCACCAAGGACAGGGGCAGCACAGATACGCAGTATTTT	CATKDRGSTDTQYF
TRBJ2-5	.	TRBV14	TRBD2	TGTGCCAGCAGCCAAGATTGGGCGGGGGGACGGCGGGAGACCCAGTACTTC	CASSQDWAGGRRETQYF
TRBJ1-3	.	TRBV29-1	.	TGCAGCGTCCTGGACCGTACCGGTGGAAACACCATATATTTT	CSVLDRTGGNTIYF
TRBJ1-5	.	TRBV7-2	.	TGTGCCAGCAGCTTAGCGGGTTGGAGCAATCAGCCCCAGCATTTT	CASSLAGWSNQPQHF
TRBJ2-7	.	TRBV10-3	TRBD1	TGTGCCATCAGGGGTGACAGGGCTACTTCCTACGAGCAGTACTTC	CAIRGDRATSYEQYF
TRBJ2-5	.	TRBV27	TRBD1	TGTGCCAGCAGTTTTACCGGGACAGGGATCCAAGAGACCCAGTACTTC	CASSFTGTGIQETQYF
TRBJ1-2	once	TRBV5-1	.	TGCGCCAGCAGCCCAGGACAAGGGGTTTATGGCTACACCTTC	CASSPGQGVYGYTF
TRBJ1-2	.	TRBV7-8	.	TGTGCCAGCAGCTTAAAAGGGGGAGGGGAAAGTGGCTACACCTTC	CASSLKGGGESGYTF
TRBJ2-7	.	TRBV12-3/TRBV12-4	.	TGTGCCAGCAGCCAAGGGACACCCAAGCAGTACTTC	CASSQGTPKQYF
TRBJ2-3	.	TRBV11-1	.	TGTGCCAGCAGCTTCTCGCGGGGCACAGATACGCAGTATTTT	CASSFSRGTDTQYF
TRBJ1-1	.	TRBV5-6	.	TGTGCCAGCAGCCCTGTAGGGGTGAACACTGAAGCTTTCTTT	CASSPVGVNTEAFF
TRBJ1-2	.	TRBV6-5	.	TGTGCCAGCAGGGACGGGGAAAACTATGGCTACACCTTC	CASRDGENYGYTF
TRBJ1-5	.	TRBV3-1/TRBV3-2	TRBD1	TGTGCCAGCAGCCGAAGACAGGGAAATCAGCCCCAGCATTTT	CASSRRQGNQPQHF